One T cell receptor (beta chain) is described in this entry. The ends were cut back, 6 bases at V and 0 bases at J, with 8 bases in the middle. CDR1 SQVTM and CDR2 ANQGSEA come from the germline V gene. This CDR3 has 12 amino acids. This entry is derived from a study of blood T cell repertoires in COVID-19. Study at large: PBMCs, B-cell-depleted T cells, or T cells provided the cDNA or gDNA that made up the material.

The age range of participants was about 18 to 89 years, with residence in about two dozen US areas. Cohort 3 donors were reported recovered after two negative PCRs, clearance, or symptom resolution. Profiled with immunoSEQ multiplex PCR; TCRdb holds only in-frame clones, not every one. The profile shows approximately 270,000 clones, over 75% of them singletons. The chain recombines TRBV29-1 with TRBJ2-5, with TRBD1 as a possible D gene (5 bases). The sequence was collected from a woman aged 25 to 45 who had recovered from COVID-19. What was sequenced was PBMCs or T cells enriched from blood (not recorded which). This chain's CDR3 is CSVETDQETQYF. In DNA form, the CDR3 reads TGCAGCGTCGAGACAGACCAAGAGACCCAGTACTTC.